Reported below is one T cell receptor (beta chain). What it recognizes is unknown. This CDR3 is 16 amino acids long. Losses at the gene ends were 0 bases for V and 4 bases for J; bases not matched to a gene: 5. Germline CDR1 KGHSH, CDR2 LQKENI. This sample stems from a study of OX40 agonist ivuxolimab in advanced cancers. Study overall: Participants averaged approximately 60 years of age (range roughly 23 to 80) and were over 75% male.

Study-wide findings and caveats: Averaged across samples, CD8+ T cells carried more expanded clones than CD4+ did.

Systemic immunosuppression or a history of autoimmune disease excluded patients. Only in-frame clones appear in the TCRdb table, and some are missing; sequencing was by immunoSEQ multiplex PCR. Of 45,000 to 60,000 clones listed, around 79% are singletons. Sequenced here: CD4+ or CD8+ T cells sorted from blood, sampled in a trial of the OX40 agonist ivuxolimab. The TCR comes from an adult with an advanced solid tumor such as melanoma, head and neck, liver or kidney cancer. This chain uses TRBV18 with TRBJ1-2; 10 nucleotides line up with TRBD1. CDR3: CASSPPGTGVGYGYTF. CDR3 nucleotides: TGTGCCAGCTCACCACCGGGGACAGGGGTCGGCTATGGCTACACCTTC.